Included here is one T cell receptor (beta chain) sequence, with context. The antigen is undetermined. This specimen comes from a study of response to subunit inactivated influenza vaccine. Study-wide findings and caveats: That few new T cells are recruited by each seasonal influenza vaccination was the authors' suggestion.

TCRdb independently ran MiXCR on the RT-PCR reads; one entry per CDR3 protein. The sample has 500,000 to 550,000 distinct CDR3 sequences; roughly 7.6% are singletons. Trimming shortened V by 3 bases and J by 5 bases, and 10 bases separated the two germline ends. The germline V gene encodes CDR1 SNHLY and CDR2 FYNNEI. CDR3 length: 13 amino acids. The sequenced sample was PBMCs from blood, obtained roughly 24 months after vaccination. The clonotype originates from a man between 45 and 75 years old who received an inactivated influenza vaccine. V and J are TRBV2 and TRBJ2-5; D is unclear. The CDR3 DNA is TGTGCCAGCAGTGATGTGGTCGGGGAGACCCAGTACTTC. Protein sequence: CASSDVVGETQYF.